This TCR beta chain comes out of a study of blood T cell repertoires in COVID-19. Two negative PCRs, clearance, or symptom resolution characterized the recovered Cohort 3 donors. Source study methods: Amplification with reference gene primers provided the estimates of nucleated cell counts. Sequencing was performed with immunoSEQ multiplex PCR; in TCRdb, only in-frame clones are kept and a portion is missing. V, J and clone size reflect that table, while D and trimming were determined from the DNA. The repertoire holds 250,000 to 300,000 clones, with around 92% as singletons. This CDR3 has 17 amino acids. The germline CDR1 and CDR2 sequences are SGHRS and YFSETQ. With V trimmed by 0 bases and J by 5 bases, 7 bases remained unmatched.

The sequence was collected from a woman aged 55-69 years who had recovered from COVID-19. Sequenced: PBMCs or T cells enriched from blood (not recorded which). The chain has TRBV5-1 and TRBJ1-4; 10 bases map to TRBD1. The DNA for the CDR3 is TGCGCCAGCAGCTTGGCCCCGGGACAGGGGCCGAATGAAAAACTGTTTTTT. Encoded protein: CASSLAPGQGPNEKLFF.